This T cell receptor beta chain emerged from a study of shared clonotypes between healthy human individuals. The CDR3 sequence is 14 residues long. Germline assignment: CDR1 SNHLY and CDR2 FYNNEI. V was pared by 10 bases and J by 3 bases, with 19 bases between. Repertoires were generated with immunoSEQ multiplex PCR, while TCRdb's copy carries only in-frame clones and drops some. The data show over a million clones, about four fifths seen once. V and J are TRBV2 and TRBJ2-7, with a tentative D call TRBD1 (5 bases). The sequencing input was memory CD4+ T cells from PBMCs. Subset in this sample: CD45RA-negative fraction. The sequence was obtained from a man younger than 35 in good health. Some clones in this sample may be carry-over from other donors' samples. The CDR3 loop is CATSFQGTYYEQYF. CDR3 DNA: TGTGCCACCTCCTTCCAGGGAACCTACTACGAGCAGTACTTC.